The 5 T cell receptor beta chains below were found in one sample sequenced in a study of T cell repertoires in cytomegalovirus infection. Their recognized antigens are unknown. TCRdb re-analysed the reads in MiXCR, keeping a single row per CDR3 protein. This sample has fewer than 200,000 distinct CDR3 sequences, with less than 25% found just once. The sample consisted of CD8+ T cells from cultured PBMCs, taken from culture after CMV antigen stimulation. These receptors were collected from a human donor in good health (CMV status not recorded). Some clones in this sample may be carry-over from other donors' samples.

J is TRBJ2-1 and V is TRBV7-2, with 8 positions matching TRBD2. V dropped 2 bases and J dropped 8; count of bases not matched to a gene: 5. From germline, CDR1 is SGHTA and CDR2 FQGNSA. This CDR3 comprises 14 residues. For the CDR3, the DNA is TGTGCCAGCAGCTTACGGGGGGGCCGCGATGAGCAGTTCTTC. The encoded protein is CASSLRGGRDEQFF.

The V and J genes are TRBV7-2 and TRBJ2-4; the match to TRBD2 covers 7 bases. CDR1 is SGHTA and CDR2 is FQGNSA in the germline V gene. V lost 5 bases and J lost 8; bases outside the gene matches: 6. The CDR3 loop spans 13 amino acids. The CDR3 region has the DNA TGTGCCAGCAGCGACGGGGGGATGGACATTCAGTACTTC. Its translation is CASSDGGMDIQYF.

The J gene is TRBJ1-2, the V gene TRBV11-3; no definite D call. This CDR3 comprises 10 residues. Trimming took 0 bases from V and 10 from J, leaving 3 bases between them. Germline CDR1 reads SGHNT; CDR2 reads YENEEA. Here the CDR3 reads CASSLEDYTF. CDR3 DNA sequence: TGTGCCAGCAGCTTAGAGGACTACACCTTC. Drawing the rest from reference TRBV11-3 and TRBJ1-2, the complete variable domain is EAGVVQSPRYKIIEKKQPVAFWCNPISGHNTLYWYLQNLGQGPELLIRYENEEAVDDSQLPKDRFSAERLKGVDSTLKIQPAELGDSAVYLCASSLEDYTFGSGTRLTVV.

V usage is TRBV7-2 and J usage is TRBJ1-2; D is unresolved. This CDR3 is 12 amino acids long. The V end lost 3 bases, the J end lost 4 bases, and 6 bases lay between the germline ends. Germline CDR1 SGHTA, CDR2 FQGNSA. This chain's CDR3 is CASSFQSYGYTF. The DNA of the CDR3 is TGTGCCAGCAGCTTCCAGAGCTATGGCTACACCTTC.

This clonotype was seen a handful of times. The chain uses TRBV29-1 and TRBJ2-2, with TRBD1 as a possible D gene (6 bases). CDR1 is SQVTM, CDR2 ANQGSEA, per germline. This CDR3 has 12 amino acids. Trimming removed 5 bases at V and 6 bases at J, with 10 bases between. The CDR3 sequence is CSVSSGAGELFF. In DNA, the CDR3 is TGCAGCGTTTCCTCAGGGGCCGGGGAGCTGTTTTTT.